Presented here are 10 T cell receptor beta chains from one specimen sequenced in a study of blood T cell repertoires in COVID-19. Measured with immunoSEQ multiplex PCR; TCRdb has only the in-frame clones, and not every one. The data contain around 160,000 clones, 84% of them singletons. Sequenced material: PBMCs or T cells enriched from blood (not recorded which). The receptors originated from a woman aged 45-59 years who had been exposed to COVID-19.

The genes are TRBV19 and TRBJ1-3; the match to TRBD1 covers 9 bases. The CDR3 loop spans 16 amino acids. V gave up 6 bases and J gave up 5 bases; unmatched junction bases: 11. Germline V gene sequence: CDR1 LNHDA, CDR2 SQIVND (reference sequence). The CDR3 reads CASRPPGTGWRNTIYF. The CDR3 coding sequence is TGTGCCAGTAGGCCACCCGGGACAGGGTGGAGAAACACCATATATTTT. The full variable domain, its missing parts supplied by reference TRBV19 and TRBJ1-3, is DGGITQSPKYLFRKEGQNVTLSCEQNLNHDAMYWYRQDPGQGLRLIYYSQIVNDFQKGDIAEGYSVSREKKESFPLTVTSAQKNPTAFYLCASRPPGTGWRNTIYFGEGSWLTVV.

The rearrangement joins TRBV30 to TRBJ2-5; 7 positions agree with TRBD2. Germline V gene data show CDR1 as GTSNPN and CDR2 as SVGIG (reference sequence). V gave up 2 bases and J gave up 1 base; unmatched junction bases: 7. There are 15 residues in the CDR3. CDR3 region: CAWSSSSGGQETQYF. In DNA form, the CDR3 reads TGTGCCTGGAGTTCTTCTAGCGGCGGCCAAGAGACCCAGTACTTC.

The rearrangement links TRBV29-1 to TRBJ1-3; D remains ambiguous. Trimming removed 7 bases from V and 3 bases from J, with 4 bases in between. Germline V gene data show CDR1 as SQVTM and CDR2 as ANQGSEA. This CDR3 region has 10 residues. DNA of the CDR3: TGCAGCGGAGTTGGAAACACCATATATTTT. It specifies CSGVGNTIYF.

The chain recombines TRBV10-3 with TRBJ1-2, with a possible D match to TRBD1 (6 bases). V lost 8 bases, J lost 2 bases, and 9 bases lay in between. CDR1 is ENHRY, CDR2 SYGVKD, per germline. The CDR3 consists of 12 residues. The CDR3, as DNA: TGTGCCATCGGCCAGGGGAACTATGGCTACACCTTC. Translating gives CAIGQGNYGYTF.

The chain links TRBV7-8 to TRBJ2-3; D perhaps matches TRBD2 (6 bases). The CDR3 runs to 16 residues. Germline V gene sequence: CDR1 SGHVS, CDR2 FQNEAQ. V was clipped by 3 bases and J by 1 base, with 14 bases between them. The CDR3 loop is CASSLTRSPGTDTQYF. CDR3 nucleotides: TGTGCCAGCAGCTTGACTAGGTCCCCCGGCACAGATACGCAGTATTTT.

This CDR3 reads CASIGGDYEQYF. The CDR3 DNA reads as TGTGCCAGCATAGGGGGGGATTACGAGCAGTACTTC. The gene calls are TRBV27 and TRBJ2-7, with D possibly TRBD2 on 7 matching bases. Trimming took off 7 bases at V and 4 bases at J, with 11 bases between the two ends. Germline V gives CDR1 MNHEY, CDR2 SMNVEV (reference sequence). The CDR3 consists of 12 residues.

V is TRBV5-1 and J is TRBJ1-1, with TRBD1 matching 8 bases. CDR1 and CDR2 (germline): SGHRS, YFSETQ. Trimming removed 3 bases from V and 1 base from J; junction bases left unmatched: 5. There are 15 residues in the CDR3. The CDR3 here is CASSSGTGWNTEAFF. The CDR3 nucleotides are TGCGCCAGCAGCTCGGGGACAGGATGGAACACTGAAGCTTTCTTT.

The chain has TRBV12-3 or TRBV12-4 and TRBJ2-1, with a tentative D call TRBD1 (6 bases). The CDR3 covers 13 residues. V was trimmed by 1 base and J by 7 bases, leaving 8 bases between them. The CDR3 nucleotides are TGTGCCAGCAGTTTAGGAGGGGGAAATGAGCAGTTCTTC. It specifies CASSLGGGNEQFF.

This chain links TRBV5-6 with TRBJ1-2, with D maybe TRBD1 (5 bases). The germline V gene has CDR1 SGHDT and CDR2 YYEEEE. This CDR3 is built from 13 residues. The V and J ends lost 4 bases and 2 bases respectively, with 9 bases between them. The CDR3 DNA reads TGTGCCAGCAGCCTGGGGGAGAACTATGGCTACACCTTC. Translating it yields CASSLGENYGYTF. The full variable domain, rest sourced from reference TRBV5-6 and TRBJ1-2, is DAGVTQSPTHLIKTRGQQVTLRCSPKSGHDTVSWYQQALGQGPQFIFQYYEEEERQRGNFPDRFSGHQFPNYSSELNVNALLLGDSALYLCASSLGENYGYTFGSGTRLTVV.

The rearrangement uses TRBV5-5 and TRBJ1-6; tentatively, D is TRBD1 (5 bases). V dropped 0 bases and J dropped 5 bases, with 9 bases sitting between them. The CDR3 runs 15 residues. CDR1 SGHKS and CDR2 YYEKEE come from the germline V gene (reference sequence). The CDR3 is CASSLVPGNNSPLHF. The DNA of the CDR3 is TGTGCCAGCAGCTTGGTACCAGGGAATAATTCACCCCTCCACTTT.